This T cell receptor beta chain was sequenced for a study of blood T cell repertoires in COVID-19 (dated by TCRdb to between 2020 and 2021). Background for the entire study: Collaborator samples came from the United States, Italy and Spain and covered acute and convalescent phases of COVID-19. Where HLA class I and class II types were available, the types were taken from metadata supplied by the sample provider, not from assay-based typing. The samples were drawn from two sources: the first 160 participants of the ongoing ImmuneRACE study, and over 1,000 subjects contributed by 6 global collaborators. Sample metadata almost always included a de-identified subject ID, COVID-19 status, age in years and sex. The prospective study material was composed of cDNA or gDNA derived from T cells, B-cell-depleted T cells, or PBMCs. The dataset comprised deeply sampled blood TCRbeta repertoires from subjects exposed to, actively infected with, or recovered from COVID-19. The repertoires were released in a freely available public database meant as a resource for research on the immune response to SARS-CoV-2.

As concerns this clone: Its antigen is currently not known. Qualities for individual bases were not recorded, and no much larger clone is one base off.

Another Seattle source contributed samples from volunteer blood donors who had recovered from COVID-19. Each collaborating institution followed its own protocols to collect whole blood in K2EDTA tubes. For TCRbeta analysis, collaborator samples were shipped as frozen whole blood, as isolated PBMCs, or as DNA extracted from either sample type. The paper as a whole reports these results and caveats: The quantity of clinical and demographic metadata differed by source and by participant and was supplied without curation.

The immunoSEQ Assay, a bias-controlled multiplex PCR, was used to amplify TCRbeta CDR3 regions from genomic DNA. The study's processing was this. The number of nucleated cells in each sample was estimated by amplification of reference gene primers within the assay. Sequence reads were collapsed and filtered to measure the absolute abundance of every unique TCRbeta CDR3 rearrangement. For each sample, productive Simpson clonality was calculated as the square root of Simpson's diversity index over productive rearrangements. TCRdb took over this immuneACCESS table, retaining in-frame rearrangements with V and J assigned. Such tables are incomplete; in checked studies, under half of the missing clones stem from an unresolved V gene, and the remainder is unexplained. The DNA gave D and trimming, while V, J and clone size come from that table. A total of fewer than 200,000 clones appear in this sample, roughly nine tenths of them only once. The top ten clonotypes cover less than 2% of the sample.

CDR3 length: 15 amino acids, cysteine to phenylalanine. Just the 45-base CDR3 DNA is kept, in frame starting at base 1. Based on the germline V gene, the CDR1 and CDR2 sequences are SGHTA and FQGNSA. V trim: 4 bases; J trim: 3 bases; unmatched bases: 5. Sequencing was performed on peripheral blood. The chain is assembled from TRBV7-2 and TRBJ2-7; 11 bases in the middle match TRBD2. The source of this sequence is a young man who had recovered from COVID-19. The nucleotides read TGTGCCAGCAGCTCAACTAGCGGGGGTATCTACGAGCAGTACTTC. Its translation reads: CASSSTSGGIYEQYF. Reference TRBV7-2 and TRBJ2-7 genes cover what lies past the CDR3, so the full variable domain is GAGVSQSPSNKVTEKGKDVELRCDPISGHTALYWYRQSLGQGLEFLIYFQGNSAPDKSGLPSDRFSAERTGGSVSTLTIQRTQQEDSAVYLCASSSTSGGIYEQYFGPGTRLTVT.